The 14 T cell receptor beta chains presented below share a single source sample, sequenced in a study of T cells after yellow fever vaccination. MiXCR, applied by TCRdb to the 5' RACE reads, yields one record per CDR3 protein. The sample lists 620,000 or so distinct CDR3 sequences; 12% were seen once. This specimen consisted of PBMCs, obtained on the day of the yellow fever booster vaccination. The receptors were gathered from a man aged 25-45 years who received the YFV17D yellow fever vaccine.

This chain uses TRBV29-1 with TRBJ1-1; D is unclear. Germline V gives CDR1 SQVTM, CDR2 ANQGSEA. V lost 0 bases and J lost 0, with 5 bases in between. The CDR3 extends over 13 amino acids. In DNA form, the CDR3 reads TGCAGCGTTGAAGAGGGCCTGAACACTGAAGCTTTCTTT. This translates into CSVEEGLNTEAFF.

The gene calls are TRBV11-2 and TRBJ1-1, with 9 bases aligning to TRBD1. The CDR3 consists of 15 residues. In germline, CDR1 is SGHAT, CDR2 FQNNGV. The trim removed 4 bases at V and 1 base at J, leaving 4 bases unmatched. The CDR3 loop reads CASSYYRGRNTEAFF. CDR3 bases: TGTGCCAGCAGCTATTACAGGGGGCGGAACACTGAAGCTTTCTTT.

This clonotype came up a few times. The chain employs TRBV6-5 and TRBJ2-2, with unresolved D. Germline loops: CDR1 MNHEY, CDR2 SVGAGI. The CDR3 consists of 13 residues. The germline V and J ends were trimmed by 3 bases and 6 bases, with 8 bases remaining between them. The CDR3 is CASSYLDSGELFF. The CDR3 DNA reads as TGTGCCAGCAGTTATTTGGATTCCGGGGAGCTGTTTTTT.

The chain employs TRBV7-6 and TRBJ2-7, with TRBD1 identical over 8 bases. Germline V CDR1 and CDR2: SGHVS, FNYEAQ. This CDR3 is 15 amino acids long. V dropped 1 base and J dropped 4; count of bases not matched to a gene: 6. The CDR3 DNA reads as TGTGCCAGCAGCTTAGGGACAGGGAGGAGGTACGAGCAGTACTTC. The encoded protein is CASSLGTGRRYEQYF.

This clonotype was seen a few times. The chain has TRBV5-6 and TRBJ2-7, with 12 nucleotides matching TRBD2. The CDR3 extends over 13 amino acids. V shed 4 bases, J shed 6 bases, and the junction held 2 bases outside the gene matches. Germline loops: CDR1 SGHDT, CDR2 YYEEEE. CDR3 amino acids: CASSTSGRIEQYF. As DNA, the CDR3 is TGTGCCAGCAGCACTAGCGGGAGGATCGAGCAGTACTTC.

V and J are TRBV5-1 and TRBJ1-2, with 10 nucleotides matching TRBD1. V lost 4 bases to trimming and J lost 3 bases; unmatched junction nucleotides: 6. Germline V gives CDR1 SGHRS, CDR2 YFSETQ. This CDR3 has 15 residues. CDR3 sequence: CASSATGGNDYGYTF. The CDR3, as DNA: TGCGCCAGCAGCGCGACAGGGGGCAACGACTATGGCTACACCTTC. Full variable domain (missing parts from reference TRBV5-1 and TRBJ1-2): KAGVTQTPRYLIKTRGQQVTLSCSPISGHRSVSWYQQTPGQGLQFLFEYFSETQRNKGNFPGRFSGRQFSNSRSEMNVSTLELGDSALYLCASSATGGNDYGYTFGSGTRLTVV.

This clonotype has a handful of counts. The rearrangement links TRBV29-1 to TRBJ2-7; 14 bases agree with TRBD2. Germline CDR1 reads SQVTM; CDR2 reads ANQGSEA. This CDR3 region has 16 residues. J gave up 3 bases and V 5 bases, and 9 bases lay outside the gene matches. CDR3: CSVLLMGTSGSYEQYF. The CDR3 DNA sequence: TGCAGCGTTCTTCTAATGGGGACTAGCGGGAGCTACGAGCAGTACTTC.

In DNA, the CDR3 is TGCGCCAGCAGCTGGGGGACGTCAGATACGCAGTATTTT. Its translation: CASSWGTSDTQYF. This chain uses TRBV5-1 with TRBJ2-3; D may match TRBD1 or TRBD2 (5 bases each). Per the germline V gene, CDR1 is SGHRS and CDR2 is YFSETQ. The CDR3 runs 13 residues. Trimming stripped 3 bases from V and 4 bases from J, with 9 bases between.

The sample holds a few counts of this clonotype. V and J are TRBV7-9 and TRBJ1-5; 9 bases are shared with TRBD1. CDR1 SEHNR and CDR2 FQNEAQ come from the germline V gene (reference sequence). V shed 1 base and J 3 bases; nucleotides not matched to a gene: 7. This CDR3 has 17 residues. The DNA for the CDR3 is TGTGCCAGCAGCTTAGTTTGGGGGACAGGGTCCAATCAGCCCCAGCATTTT. It yields the protein CASSLVWGTGSNQPQHF.

This clonotype came up many times. V usage is TRBV23-1 and J usage is TRBJ2-1, with TRBD1 matching over 8 bases. TRBV23-1 is labeled an ORF, and its function is uncertain. This CDR3 comprises 14 residues. The junction had 9 bases not matched to a gene; V was cut back by 7 bases and J by 7 bases. The CDR3 nucleotides read TGCGCCAGCAAGCGGGTCAGGGGGCAGAATGAGCAGTTCTTC. This codes for CASKRVRGQNEQFF.

This clonotype was seen more than once but under ten times. The CDR3 reads CAIRQDTHEQYF. The CDR3 region has the DNA TGTGCCATCAGGCAGGATACCCACGAGCAGTACTTC. The chain carries TRBV10-3 and TRBJ2-7; D unresolved. The V and J ends lost 6 bases and 5 bases respectively, with 11 bases between them. Germline V gives CDR1 ENHRY, CDR2 SYGVKD. This CDR3 comprises 12 residues.

The rearrangement uses TRBV25-1 and TRBJ2-5, with 7 nucleotides matching TRBD2. The germline V gene has CDR1 MGHDK and CDR2 SYGVNS. The CDR3 consists of 13 residues. After removal of 5 bases from V and 5 bases from J, the junction contained 5 bases not matched to a gene. The CDR3 protein is CASSWGRAETQYF. CDR3 DNA sequence: TGTGCCAGCAGTTGGGGGAGGGCGGAGACCCAGTACTTC.

This rearrangement joins TRBV7-3 to TRBJ1-2; TRBD1 matches 8 bases. This CDR3 is built from 15 residues. The junction had 9 bases not matched to a gene; V was cut back by 5 bases and J by 4 bases. CDR1 is SGHTA, CDR2 FQGTGA, per germline. In DNA, the CDR3 is TGTGCCAGCAGCCGGCCAGGACAGGGTGTCTATGGCTACACCTTC. This codes for CASSRPGQGVYGYTF.

The chain recombines TRBV7-9 with TRBJ1-1, with unresolved D. V was clipped by 7 bases and J by 3 bases, with 6 bases between them. This CDR3 has 11 residues. Germline V gene data show CDR1 as SEHNR and CDR2 as FQNEAQ (reference sequence). This CDR3 is CASTADTEAFF. CDR3 nucleotide sequence: TGTGCCAGCACTGCAGACACTGAAGCTTTCTTT.